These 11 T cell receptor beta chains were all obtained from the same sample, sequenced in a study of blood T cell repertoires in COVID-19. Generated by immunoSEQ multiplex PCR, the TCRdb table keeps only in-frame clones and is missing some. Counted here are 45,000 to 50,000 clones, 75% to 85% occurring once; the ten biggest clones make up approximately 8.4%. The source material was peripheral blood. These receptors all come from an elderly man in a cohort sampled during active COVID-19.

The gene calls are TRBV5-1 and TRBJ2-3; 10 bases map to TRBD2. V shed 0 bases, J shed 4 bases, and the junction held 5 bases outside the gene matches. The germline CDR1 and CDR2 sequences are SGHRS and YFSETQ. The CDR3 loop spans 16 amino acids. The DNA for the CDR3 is TGCGCCAGCAGCTTGGCTGGGCTAGCGGGAGCAGATACGCAGTATTTT. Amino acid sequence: CASSLAGLAGADTQYF. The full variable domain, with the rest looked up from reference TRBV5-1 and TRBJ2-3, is KAGVTQTPRYLIKTRGQQVTLSCSPISGHRSVSWYQQTPGQGLQFLFEYFSETQRNKGNFPGRFSGRQFSNSRSEMNVSTLELGDSALYLCASSLAGLAGADTQYFGPGTRLTVL.

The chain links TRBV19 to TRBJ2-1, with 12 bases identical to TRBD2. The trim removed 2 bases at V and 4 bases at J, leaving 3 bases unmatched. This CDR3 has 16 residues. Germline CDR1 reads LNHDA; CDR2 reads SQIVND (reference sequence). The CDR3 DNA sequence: TGTGCCAGTAGTATAACCACTAGCGGGGGGTACAATGAGCAGTTCTTC. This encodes CASSITTSGGYNEQFF.

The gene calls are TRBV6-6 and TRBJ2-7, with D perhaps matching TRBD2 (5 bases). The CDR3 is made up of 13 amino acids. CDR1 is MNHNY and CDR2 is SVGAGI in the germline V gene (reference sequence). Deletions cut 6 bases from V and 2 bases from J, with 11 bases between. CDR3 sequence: CASSRGLTYEQYF. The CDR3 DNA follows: TGTGCCAGCAGCCGCGGGCTGACCTACGAGCAGTACTTC.

DNA for the CDR3: TGCGCCAGCAGCTCCGGGCGCGGGGCGCGAAACGGGGAGCTGTTTTTT. Encoded protein: CASSSGRGARNGELFF. The chain has TRBV4-1 and TRBJ2-2; the D gene is possibly TRBD2 (6 bases). The CDR3 has 16 amino acids. Germline V gives CDR1 MGHRA, CDR2 YSYEKL. Trimming took 5 bases from V and 7 from J, leaving 20 bases between them.

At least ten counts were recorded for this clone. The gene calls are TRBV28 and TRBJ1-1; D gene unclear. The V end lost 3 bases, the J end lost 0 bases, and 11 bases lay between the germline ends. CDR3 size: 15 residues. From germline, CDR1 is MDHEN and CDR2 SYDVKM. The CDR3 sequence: CASSFFYAVNTEAFF. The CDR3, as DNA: TGTGCCAGCAGTTTTTTTTACGCGGTGAACACTGAAGCTTTCTTT.

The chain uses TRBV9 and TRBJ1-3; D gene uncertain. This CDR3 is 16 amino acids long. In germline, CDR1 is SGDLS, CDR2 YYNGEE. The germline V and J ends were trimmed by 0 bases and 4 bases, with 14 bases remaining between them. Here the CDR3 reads CASSVGGEGGGNTIYF. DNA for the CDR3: TGTGCCAGCAGCGTAGGGGGAGAGGGTGGCGGAAACACCATATATTTT.

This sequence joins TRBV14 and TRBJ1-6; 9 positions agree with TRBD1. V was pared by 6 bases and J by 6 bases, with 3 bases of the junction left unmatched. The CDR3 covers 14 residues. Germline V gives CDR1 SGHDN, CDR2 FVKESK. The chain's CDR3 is CASRSDRGNSPLHF. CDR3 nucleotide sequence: TGTGCCAGCAGGTCGGACAGGGGTAATTCACCCCTCCACTTT.

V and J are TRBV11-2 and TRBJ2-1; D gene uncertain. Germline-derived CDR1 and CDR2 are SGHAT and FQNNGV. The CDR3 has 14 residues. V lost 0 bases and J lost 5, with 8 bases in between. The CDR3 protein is CASSLDGSHNEQFF. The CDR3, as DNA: TGTGCCAGCAGCTTAGATGGCTCTCACAATGAGCAGTTCTTC. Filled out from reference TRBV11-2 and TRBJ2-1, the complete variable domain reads EAGVAQSPRYKIIEKRQSVAFWCNPISGHATLYWYQQILGQGPKLLIQFQNNGVVDDSQLPKDRFSAERLKGVDSTLKIQPAKLEDSAVYLCASSLDGSHNEQFFGPGTRLTVL.

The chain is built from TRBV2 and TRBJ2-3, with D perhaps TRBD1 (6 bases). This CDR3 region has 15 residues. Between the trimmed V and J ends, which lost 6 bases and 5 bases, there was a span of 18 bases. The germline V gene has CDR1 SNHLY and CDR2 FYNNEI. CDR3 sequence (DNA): TGTGCCAGCAGAGCCCAGGGGAAGCTAGGAGATACGCAGTATTTT. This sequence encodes CASRAQGKLGDTQYF.

The CDR3 nucleotides are TGCGCCAGCAGCCGGGGCGGGAGCGCCTACAATGAGCAGTTCTTC. Translating gives CASSRGGSAYNEQFF. The J gene is TRBJ2-1, the V gene TRBV4-3; 7 bases fit TRBD2. Germline V gives CDR1 LGHNA, CDR2 YSLEER. The V segment lost 4 bases and the J segment 2 bases; nucleotides outside the gene matches: 5. The CDR3 has 15 residues.

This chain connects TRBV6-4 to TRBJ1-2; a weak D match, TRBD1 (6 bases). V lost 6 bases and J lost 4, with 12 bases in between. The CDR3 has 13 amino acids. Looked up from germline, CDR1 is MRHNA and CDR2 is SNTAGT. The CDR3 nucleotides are TGTGCCAGCAGCGCGGGGGCCACCTATGGCTACACCTTC. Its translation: CASSAGATYGYTF.